A single sample gave rise to the 2 T cell receptor beta chains below, sequenced in a study of Ad26.COV2.S vaccination and SARS-CoV-2 variants. This table comes from immunoSEQ multiplex PCR, and its TCRdb copy is limited to in-frame clones, with some not included. The data hold around 400,000 clones, with 83% observed a single time. Stated treatment: over 15 received Ad26.COV2.S at low or high dose, single or two shots; about five received placebo; per-sample allocation not given. The samples were gathered on day 63 after the first injection of vaccine or placebo. The sample here was peripheral blood, taken in a trial of Ad26.COV2.S vaccine versus placebo. The source of these receptors is a person between 18 and 60 years old who received the Ad26.COV2.S COVID-19 vaccine or a placebo.

This sequence joins TRBV15 and TRBJ2-1, with D possibly matching TRBD2 (6 bases). Germline-derived CDR1 and CDR2 are LNHNV and YYDKDF (reference sequence). V dropped 8 bases and J dropped 9 bases, with 17 bases sitting between them. This CDR3 region has 13 residues. The CDR3, as DNA: TGTGCCACCGCCGGACTAATGCGGACTGAGCAGTTCTTC. Protein product: CATAGLMRTEQFF.

The chain joins TRBV5-1 to TRBJ1-5; D is ambiguous. CDR1 and CDR2 from the germline V gene are SGHRS and YFSETQ. Trimming removed 0 bases at V and 7 bases at J, with 8 bases between. This CDR3 is built from 13 residues. CDR3 nucleotides: TGCGCCAGCAGCTTGGGAGAGGGCCAGCCCCAGCATTTT. It specifies CASSLGEGQPQHF.